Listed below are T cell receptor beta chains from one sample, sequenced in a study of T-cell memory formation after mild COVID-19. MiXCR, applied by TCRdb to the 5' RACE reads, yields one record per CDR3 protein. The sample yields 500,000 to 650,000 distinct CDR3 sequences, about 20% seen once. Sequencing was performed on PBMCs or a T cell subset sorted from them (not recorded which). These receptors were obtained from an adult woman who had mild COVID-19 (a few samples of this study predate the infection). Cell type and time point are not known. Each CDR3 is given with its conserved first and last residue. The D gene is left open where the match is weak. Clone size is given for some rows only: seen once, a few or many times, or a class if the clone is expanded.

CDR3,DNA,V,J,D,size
CATSDSGTPQETQYF,TGTGCCACCAGTGATTCCGGGACACCTCAAGAGACCCAGTACTTC,TRBV24-1,TRBJ2-5,NA,NA
CASSRDSRTGELFF,TGTGCCAGCAGCCGGGACTCAAGAACCGGGGAGCTGTTTTTT,TRBV9,TRBJ2-2,NA,NA
CASSLQGSGAEAFF,TGTGCCAGCAGCTTACAAGGGTCTGGGGCTGAAGCTTTCTTT,TRBV5-4,TRBJ1-1,NA,NA
CAWSEGGGHEQYF,TGTGCCTGGAGTGAAGGGGGCGGCCACGAGCAGTACTTC,TRBV30,TRBJ2-7,TRBD1,NA
CSSYPTGEYQETQYF,TGCAGTTCCTACCCGACAGGGGAGTACCAAGAGACCCAGTACTTC,TRBV20-1,TRBJ2-5,TRBD1,many
CSARYSGTVYEQYF,TGCAGTGCTAGATACTCCGGGACAGTCTACGAGCAGTACTTC,TRBV20-1,TRBJ2-7,TRBD1,few
CASSLGGQGNGYTF,TGTGCCAGCAGCCTCGGGGGCCAGGGAAATGGCTACACCTTC,TRBV6-6,TRBJ1-2,NA,few
CATGTSGGTGETQYF,TGTGCCACAGGGACTAGCGGGGGGACCGGGGAGACCCAGTACTTC,TRBV24-1,TRBJ2-5,TRBD2,few
CASSPPATVEKLFF,TGTGCCAGCTCACCACCGGCAACGGTGGAAAAACTGTTTTTT,TRBV18,TRBJ1-4,NA,NA
CASSSSGGNHNEQFF,TGTGCCAGCAGTTCTAGCGGGGGGAACCACAATGAGCAGTTCTTC,TRBV12-3/TRBV12-4,TRBJ2-1,TRBD2,NA
CASSHRVRQAGELFF,TGTGCCAGCAGCCATCGAGTACGGCAAGCCGGGGAGCTGTTTTTT,TRBV3-1,TRBJ2-2,NA,NA
CASSHVGGAHEQYF,TGTGCCAGCAGCCACGTGGGGGGGGCCCACGAGCAGTACTTC,TRBV3-1,TRBJ2-7,NA,NA
CASRYAGTATQIGYTF,TGCGCCAGCAGATACGCCGGGACAGCAACGCAAATTGGCTACACCTTC,TRBV5-1,TRBJ1-2,TRBD1,few
CASSQGSGTLNTEAFF,TGCGCCAGCAGCCAAGGATCAGGGACCCTGAACACTGAAGCTTTCTTT,TRBV4-3,TRBJ1-1,NA,few
CSAPSIGRERYEQYF,TGCAGTGCTCCCTCTATCGGGCGCGAAAGGTACGAGCAGTACTTC,TRBV20-1,TRBJ2-7,NA,NA
CASSVSGIWRGGYNEQFF,TGTGCCAGCAGCGTAAGTGGAATCTGGCGGGGGGGCTACAATGAGCAGTTCTTC,TRBV9,TRBJ2-1,TRBD2,NA
CASSTTRLNYGYTF,TGTGCCAGCAGCACGACCAGACTGAACTATGGCTACACCTTC,TRBV12-3/TRBV12-4,TRBJ1-2,NA,few
CASSLRRPGYEQYF,TGTGCCAGCAGTTTACGCCGCCCGGGCTACGAGCAGTACTTC,TRBV28,TRBJ2-7,NA,once
CASSQLAGGLDTQYF,TGTGCCAGCAGCCAACTAGCGGGAGGTCTCGATACGCAGTATTTT,TRBV4-2,TRBJ2-3,TRBD2,many
CASSLWGQGVPSSYEQYF,TGTGCCAGCAGCTTGTGGGGACAGGGGGTCCCAAGCTCCTACGAGCAGTACTTC,TRBV5-6,TRBJ2-7,TRBD1,few
CASSEEDRWGTEAFF,TGTGCCAGCAGTGAAGAGGACAGGTGGGGCACTGAAGCTTTCTTT,TRBV2,TRBJ1-1,TRBD1,NA
CASRPQGLNTGELFF,TGTGCCAGCAGACCACAGGGGCTGAACACCGGGGAGCTGTTTTTT,TRBV12-3/TRBV12-4,TRBJ2-2,TRBD1,NA
CASSDYTVNTEAFF,TGTGCCAGCAGTGATTATACAGTAAACACTGAAGCTTTCTTT,TRBV2,TRBJ1-1,NA,NA
CASRLGLAEMNEQFF,TGCGCCAGCAGATTGGGCCTAGCGGAGATGAATGAGCAGTTCTTC,TRBV5-1,TRBJ2-1,TRBD2,many
CASRTTGGRTDTQYF,TGTGCCAGCAGGACTACGGGGGGGCGGACAGATACGCAGTATTTT,TRBV2,TRBJ2-3,TRBD2,NA
CSAIKRGTSGTDTQYF,TGCAGTGCGATCAAACGCGGGACTAGCGGGACAGATACGCAGTATTTT,TRBV20-1,TRBJ2-3,TRBD2,few
CSGMDTYNSPLHF,TGCAGTGGGATGGACACGTATAATTCACCCCTCCACTTT,TRBV20-1,TRBJ1-6,NA,few
CASGEGAFDYGYTF,TGCGCCAGCGGGGAGGGGGCGTTCGACTATGGCTACACCTTC,TRBV5-1,TRBJ1-2,TRBD1,NA
CATDRRNTEAFF,TGTGCCACGGACAGAAGGAACACTGAAGCTTTCTTT,TRBV2,TRBJ1-1,NA,NA
CASSLRLADSYEQYF,TGTGCCAGCAGCCTGCGACTAGCGGACTCCTACGAGCAGTACTTC,TRBV4-2,TRBJ2-7,TRBD2,few
CASSNGTSIFTDTQYF,TGTGCCAGCAGTAACGGGACTAGCATATTTACAGATACGCAGTATTTT,TRBV6-1,TRBJ2-3,TRBD2,NA
CASSLVPGLNTEAFF,TGCGCCAGCAGCTTGGTTCCCGGGTTGAACACTGAAGCTTTCTTT,TRBV5-1,TRBJ1-1,NA,few
CSVSDRGSYEQYF,TGCAGCGTCTCGGACAGGGGGTCCTACGAGCAGTACTTC,TRBV29-1,TRBJ2-7,TRBD1,NA
CASRGLAGHNEQFF,TGTGCCAGCAGGGGACTAGCGGGCCACAATGAGCAGTTCTTC,TRBV6-2/TRBV6-3,TRBJ2-1,TRBD2,NA
CASSPLDRGLTEAFF,TGTGCCAGCAGCCCGCTGGACAGGGGGCTTACTGAAGCTTTCTTT,TRBV3-1,TRBJ1-1,TRBD1,few